This TCR beta chain was recorded in a study of blood T cells in healthy people across ages. Study-level points and caveats: For the donors, CMV status was unknown and possibly confounded expanded clonotype changes.

The CDR3 spans 13 residues. Primed by a sample-barcoded 5' primer and a J-beta primer mix, a second PCR proceeded for 7 to 11 cycles. TCRdb analysed the 5' RACE reads with MiXCR anew, one entry per CDR3 protein. Of some 1,000,000 distinct CDR3 sequences listed, approximately 25% are singletons. Comments on this clonotype: The antigen is unknown.

Another study also made use of these data, one on T cells of mothers and their children.

The chain combines TRBV12-3 or TRBV12-4 with TRBJ2-5; 8 bases are a match to TRBD1. Judging by the DNA end, TRBJ2-7 fits better; the J call may be wrong. The TCR was taken from a girl aged 2 to 9 in good health. Sample: blood. The CDR3 sequence is CASTLQGAYEQYF. Written as DNA, the CDR3 is TGTGCCAGCACCCTTCAGGGGGCGTACGAGCAGTACTTC.